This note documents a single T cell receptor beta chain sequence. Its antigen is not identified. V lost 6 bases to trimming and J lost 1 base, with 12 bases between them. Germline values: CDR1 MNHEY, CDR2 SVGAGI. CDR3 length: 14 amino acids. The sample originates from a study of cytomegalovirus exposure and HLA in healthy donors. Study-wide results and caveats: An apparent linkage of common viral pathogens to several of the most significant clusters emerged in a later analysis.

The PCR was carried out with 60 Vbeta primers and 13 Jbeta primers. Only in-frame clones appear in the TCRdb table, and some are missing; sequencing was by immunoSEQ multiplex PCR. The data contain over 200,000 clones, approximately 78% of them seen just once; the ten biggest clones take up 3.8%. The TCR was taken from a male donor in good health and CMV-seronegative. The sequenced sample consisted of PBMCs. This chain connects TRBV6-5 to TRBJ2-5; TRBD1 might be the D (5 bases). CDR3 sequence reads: CASRLTGTQETQYF. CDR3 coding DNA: TGTGCCAGCAGGCTCACAGGTACCCAAGAGACCCAGTACTTC.